This T cell receptor (beta chain) was observed in a study of PD-L1 blockade in urothelial cancer. Study context: The researchers analyzed blood 3 weeks (second dose) and 6 weeks after treatment start. Points from the study as a whole: Durable benefit was linked to greater 3-week expansion of tumor-associated blood clones.

Comment on this clone: Its antigen remains unidentified.

Time point meaning: pretreatment peripheral blood. Patients had locally advanced or metastatic urothelial carcinoma. TCR analog templates of synthetic origin were spiked into each PCR. The assay was immunoSEQ multiplex PCR, and TCRdb's table has in-frame clones only and misses some. The data show 60,000 or so clones, roughly 87% seen once. Germline CDR1 is SGDLS and CDR2 is YYNGEE. V gave up 4 bases and J gave up 1 base, with 8 bases separating them. CDR3 size: 13 residues. This chain uses TRBV9 with TRBJ1-1; perhaps TRBD1 as D (6 bases). The clonotype was recovered from a man in his 70s with urothelial cancer. The material sequenced was PBMCs, taken around atezolizumab (anti-PD-L1) treatment. DNA for the CDR3: TGTGCCAGCAGCTCGACAGGGAACACTGAAGCTTTCTTT. Amino acids: CASSSTGNTEAFF.